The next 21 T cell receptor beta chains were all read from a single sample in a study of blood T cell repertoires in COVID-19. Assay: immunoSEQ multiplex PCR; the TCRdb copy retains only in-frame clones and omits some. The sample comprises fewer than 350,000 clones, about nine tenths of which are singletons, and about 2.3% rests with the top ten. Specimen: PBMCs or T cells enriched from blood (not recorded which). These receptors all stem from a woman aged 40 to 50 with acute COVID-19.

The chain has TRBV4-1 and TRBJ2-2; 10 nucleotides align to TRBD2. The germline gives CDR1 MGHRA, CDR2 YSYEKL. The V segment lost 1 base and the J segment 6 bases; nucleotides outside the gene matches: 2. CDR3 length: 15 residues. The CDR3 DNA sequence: TGCGCCAGCAGCCAAGGCCTAGCGGGGGCCGGGGAGCTGTTTTTT. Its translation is CASSQGLAGAGELFF.

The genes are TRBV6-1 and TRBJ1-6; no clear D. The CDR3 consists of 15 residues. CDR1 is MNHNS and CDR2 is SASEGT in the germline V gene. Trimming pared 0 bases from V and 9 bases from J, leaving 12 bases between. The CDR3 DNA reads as TGTGCCAGCAGTGAAGCATTGGATCTAGGTTCACCCCTCCACTTT. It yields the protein CASSEALDLGSPLHF.

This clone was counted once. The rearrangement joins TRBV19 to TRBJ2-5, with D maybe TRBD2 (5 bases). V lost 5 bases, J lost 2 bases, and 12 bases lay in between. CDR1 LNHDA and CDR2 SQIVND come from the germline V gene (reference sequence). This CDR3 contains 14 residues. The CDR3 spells CASSPIQRQETQYF. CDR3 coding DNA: TGTGCCAGTAGTCCTATTCAGCGGCAAGAGACCCAGTACTTC.

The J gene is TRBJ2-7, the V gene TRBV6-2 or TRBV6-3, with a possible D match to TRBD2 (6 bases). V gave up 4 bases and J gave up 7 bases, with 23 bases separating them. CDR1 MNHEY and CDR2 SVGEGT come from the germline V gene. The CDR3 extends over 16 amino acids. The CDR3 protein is CASSFHPGLKGGEQYF. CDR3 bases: TGTGCCAGCAGTTTCCACCCAGGACTAAAGGGAGGAGAGCAGTACTTC.

The CDR3 loop reads CAWSVRGDTQYF. CDR3 in DNA: TGTGCCTGGAGTGTTAGGGGGGATACGCAGTATTTT. The J gene is TRBJ2-3, the V gene TRBV30, with a possible D match to TRBD1 (6 bases). Germline CDR1 GTSNPN, CDR2 SVGIG (reference sequence). The CDR3 extends over 12 amino acids. Trimming stripped 0 bases from V and 6 bases from J, with 7 bases between.

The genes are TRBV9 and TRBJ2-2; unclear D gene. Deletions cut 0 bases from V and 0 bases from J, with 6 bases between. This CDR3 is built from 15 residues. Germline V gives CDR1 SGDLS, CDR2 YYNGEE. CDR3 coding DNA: TGTGCCAGCAGCGTAGGAGTTACGAACACCGGGGAGCTGTTTTTT. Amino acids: CASSVGVTNTGELFF.

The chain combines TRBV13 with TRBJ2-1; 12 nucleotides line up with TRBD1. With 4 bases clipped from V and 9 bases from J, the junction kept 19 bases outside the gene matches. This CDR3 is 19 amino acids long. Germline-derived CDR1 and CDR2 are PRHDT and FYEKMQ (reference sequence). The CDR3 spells CASSSPGTGGPEAPSEQFF. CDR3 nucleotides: TGTGCCAGCAGCTCCCCCGGGACAGGGGGCCCGGAAGCCCCCAGTGAGCAGTTCTTC. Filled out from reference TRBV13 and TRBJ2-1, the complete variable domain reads AAGVIQSPRHLIKEKRETATLKCYPIPRHDTVYWYQQGPGQDPQFLISFYEKMQSDKGSIPDRFSAQQFSDYHSELNMSSLELGDSALYFCASSSPGTGGPEAPSEQFFGPGTRLTVL.

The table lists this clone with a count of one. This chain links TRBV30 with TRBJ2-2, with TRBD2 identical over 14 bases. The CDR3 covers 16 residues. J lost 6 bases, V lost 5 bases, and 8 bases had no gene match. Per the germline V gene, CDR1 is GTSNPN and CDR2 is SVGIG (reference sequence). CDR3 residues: CAWDTGTSGSPGELFF. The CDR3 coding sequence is TGTGCCTGGGATACCGGGACTAGCGGGAGTCCCGGGGAGCTGTTTTTT.

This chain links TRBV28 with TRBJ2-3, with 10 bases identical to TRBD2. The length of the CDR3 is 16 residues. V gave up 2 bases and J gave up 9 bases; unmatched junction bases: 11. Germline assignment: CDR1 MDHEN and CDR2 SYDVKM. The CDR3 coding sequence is TGTGCCAGCAGTTTACCGGGACTAGCGACATGGGGGACGCAGTATTTT. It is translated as CASSLPGLATWGTQYF.

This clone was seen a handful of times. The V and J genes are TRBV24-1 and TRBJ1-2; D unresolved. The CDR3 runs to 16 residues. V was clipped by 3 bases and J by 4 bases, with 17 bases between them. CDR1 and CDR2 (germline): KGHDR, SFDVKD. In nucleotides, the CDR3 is TGTGCCACCAGTGATCCCTCCCAGCCACCGGGCTATGGCTACACCTTC. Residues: CATSDPSQPPGYGYTF.

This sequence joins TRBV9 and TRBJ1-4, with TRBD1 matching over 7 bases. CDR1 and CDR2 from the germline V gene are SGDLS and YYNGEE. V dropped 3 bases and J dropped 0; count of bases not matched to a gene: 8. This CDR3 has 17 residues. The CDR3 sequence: CASSGEQGLATNEKLFF. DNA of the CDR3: TGTGCCAGCAGCGGGGAACAGGGGCTTGCAACTAATGAAAAACTGTTTTTT.

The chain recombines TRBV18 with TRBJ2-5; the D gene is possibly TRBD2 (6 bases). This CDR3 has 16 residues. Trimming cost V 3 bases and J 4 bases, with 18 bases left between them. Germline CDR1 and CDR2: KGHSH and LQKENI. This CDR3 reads CASSPALGGVVETQYF. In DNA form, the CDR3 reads TGTGCCAGCTCACCCGCGCTGGGGGGAGTCGTAGAGACCCAGTACTTC.

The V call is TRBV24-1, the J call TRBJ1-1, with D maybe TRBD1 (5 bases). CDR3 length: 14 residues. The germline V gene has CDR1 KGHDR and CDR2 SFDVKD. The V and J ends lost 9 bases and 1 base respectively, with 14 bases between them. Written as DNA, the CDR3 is TGTGCCACCGCCGACAGCTATGGGAACACTGAAGCTTTCTTT. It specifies CATADSYGNTEAFF.

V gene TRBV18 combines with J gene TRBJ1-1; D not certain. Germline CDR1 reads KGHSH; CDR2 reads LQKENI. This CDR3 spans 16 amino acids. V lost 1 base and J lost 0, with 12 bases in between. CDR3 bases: TGTGCCAGCTCACCACTTCAGGAGGGTATGAACACTGAAGCTTTCTTT. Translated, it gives CASSPLQEGMNTEAFF.

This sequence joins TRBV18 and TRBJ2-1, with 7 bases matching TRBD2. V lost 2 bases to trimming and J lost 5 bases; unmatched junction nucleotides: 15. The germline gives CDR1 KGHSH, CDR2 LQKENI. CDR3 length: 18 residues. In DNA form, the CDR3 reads TGTGCCAGCTCACCAGGAGGACTGCACTTAGCGGGCGACAATGAGCAGTTCTTC. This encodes CASSPGGLHLAGDNEQFF.

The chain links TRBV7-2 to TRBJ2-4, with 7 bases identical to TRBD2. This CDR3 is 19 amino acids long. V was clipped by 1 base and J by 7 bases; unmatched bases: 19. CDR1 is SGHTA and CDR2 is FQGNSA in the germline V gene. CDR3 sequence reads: CASSLGRSAGVRRMNIQYF. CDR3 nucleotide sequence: TGTGCCAGCAGCTTAGGGAGGTCGGCGGGAGTCAGAAGGATGAACATTCAGTACTTC.

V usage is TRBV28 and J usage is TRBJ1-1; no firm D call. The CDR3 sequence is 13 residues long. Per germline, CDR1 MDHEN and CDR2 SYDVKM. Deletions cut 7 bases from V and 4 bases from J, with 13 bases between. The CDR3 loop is CASKLDGLTEAFF. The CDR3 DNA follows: TGTGCCAGCAAACTAGACGGCCTCACTGAAGCTTTCTTT.

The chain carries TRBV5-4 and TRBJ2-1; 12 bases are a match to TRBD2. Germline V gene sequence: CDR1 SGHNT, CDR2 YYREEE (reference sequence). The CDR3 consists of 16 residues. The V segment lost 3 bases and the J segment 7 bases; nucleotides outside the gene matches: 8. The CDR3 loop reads CASSSLTSGRMNEQFF. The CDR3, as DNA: TGTGCCAGCAGCTCGTTGACTAGCGGGAGAATGAATGAGCAGTTCTTC.

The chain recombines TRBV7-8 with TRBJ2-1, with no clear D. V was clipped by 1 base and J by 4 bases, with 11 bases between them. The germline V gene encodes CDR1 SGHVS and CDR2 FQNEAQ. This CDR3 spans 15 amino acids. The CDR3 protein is CASSLGQVWYNEQFF. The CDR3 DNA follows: TGTGCCAGCAGCTTAGGGCAGGTGTGGTACAATGAGCAGTTCTTC.

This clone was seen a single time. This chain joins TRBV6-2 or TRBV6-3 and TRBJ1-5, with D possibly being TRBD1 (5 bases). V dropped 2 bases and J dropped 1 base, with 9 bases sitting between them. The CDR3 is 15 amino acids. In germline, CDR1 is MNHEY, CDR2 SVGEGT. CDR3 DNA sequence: TGTGCCAGCAGTTACGGGGGGGGAAGCAATCAGCCCCAGCATTTT. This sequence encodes CASSYGGGSNQPQHF.

The CDR3 nucleotides read TGTGCCAGCTCACCACTCGGGACAGACAACACCGGGGAGCTGTTTTTT. Protein: CASSPLGTDNTGELFF. J is TRBJ2-2 and V is TRBV18, with 7 bases identical to TRBD1. The CDR3 length is 16 residues. Germline loops: CDR1 KGHSH, CDR2 LQKENI. V shed 1 base and J 2 bases; nucleotides not matched to a gene: 4.